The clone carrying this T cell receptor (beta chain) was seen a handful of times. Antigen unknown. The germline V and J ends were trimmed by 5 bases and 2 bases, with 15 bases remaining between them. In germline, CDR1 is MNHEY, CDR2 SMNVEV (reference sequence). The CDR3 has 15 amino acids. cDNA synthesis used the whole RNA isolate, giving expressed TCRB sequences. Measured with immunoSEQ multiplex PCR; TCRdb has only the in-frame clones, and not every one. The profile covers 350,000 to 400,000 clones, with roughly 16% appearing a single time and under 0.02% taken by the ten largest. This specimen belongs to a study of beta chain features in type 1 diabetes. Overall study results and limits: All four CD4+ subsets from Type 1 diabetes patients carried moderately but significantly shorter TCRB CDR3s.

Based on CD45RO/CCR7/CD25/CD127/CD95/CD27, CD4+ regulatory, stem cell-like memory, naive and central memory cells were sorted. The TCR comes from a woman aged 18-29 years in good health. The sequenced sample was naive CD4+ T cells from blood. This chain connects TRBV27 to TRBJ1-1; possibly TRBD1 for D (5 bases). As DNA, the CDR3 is TGTGCCAGCAGTCCTGGTGTCTGGACAAACACTGAAGCTTTCTTT. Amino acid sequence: CASSPGVWTNTEAFF.